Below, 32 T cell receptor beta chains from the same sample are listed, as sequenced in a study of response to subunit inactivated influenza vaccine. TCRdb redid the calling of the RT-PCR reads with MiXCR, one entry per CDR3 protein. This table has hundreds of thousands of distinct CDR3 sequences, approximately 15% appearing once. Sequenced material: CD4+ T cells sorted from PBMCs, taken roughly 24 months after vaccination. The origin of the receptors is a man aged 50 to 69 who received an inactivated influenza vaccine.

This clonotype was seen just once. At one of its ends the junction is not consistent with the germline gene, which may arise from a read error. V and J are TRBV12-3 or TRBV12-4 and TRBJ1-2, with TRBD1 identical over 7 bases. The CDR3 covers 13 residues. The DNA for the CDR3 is TGTGCCGGCAGCTTAACGACAGGGAATGGCTACACCTTC. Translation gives CAGSLTTGNGYTF.

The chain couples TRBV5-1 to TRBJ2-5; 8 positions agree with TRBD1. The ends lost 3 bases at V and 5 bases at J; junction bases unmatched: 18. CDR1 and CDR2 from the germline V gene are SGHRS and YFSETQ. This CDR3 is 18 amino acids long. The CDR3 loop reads CASSSPVRGGRGQETQYF. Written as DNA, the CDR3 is TGCGCCAGCAGCTCGCCGGTCCGTGGGGGCAGGGGGCAGGAGACCCAGTACTTC.

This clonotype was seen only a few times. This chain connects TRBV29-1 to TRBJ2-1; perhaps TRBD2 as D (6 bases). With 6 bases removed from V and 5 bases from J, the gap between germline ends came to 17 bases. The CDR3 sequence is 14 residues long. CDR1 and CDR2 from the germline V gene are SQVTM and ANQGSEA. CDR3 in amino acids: CSVGAGPGNNEQFF. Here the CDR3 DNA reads TGCAGCGTGGGAGCGGGCCCGGGGAACAATGAGCAGTTCTTC.

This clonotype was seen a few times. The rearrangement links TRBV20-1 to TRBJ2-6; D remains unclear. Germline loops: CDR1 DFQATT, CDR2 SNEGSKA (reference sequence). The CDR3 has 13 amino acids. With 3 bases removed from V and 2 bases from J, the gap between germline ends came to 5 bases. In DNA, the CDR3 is TGCAGTGCTAGTGGGGCTGGGGCCAACGTCCTGACTTTC. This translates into CSASGAGANVLTF.

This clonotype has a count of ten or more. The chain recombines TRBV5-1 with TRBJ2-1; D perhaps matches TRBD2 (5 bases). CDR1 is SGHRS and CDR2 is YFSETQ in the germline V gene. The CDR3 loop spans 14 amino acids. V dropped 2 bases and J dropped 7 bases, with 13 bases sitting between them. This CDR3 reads CASSFDDPGNEQFF. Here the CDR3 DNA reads TGCGCCAGCAGCTTTGATGATCCGGGAAATGAGCAGTTCTTC. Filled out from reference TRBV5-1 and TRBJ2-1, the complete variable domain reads KAGVTQTPRYLIKTRGQQVTLSCSPISGHRSVSWYQQTPGQGLQFLFEYFSETQRNKGNFPGRFSGRQFSNSRSEMNVSTLELGDSALYLCASSFDDPGNEQFFGPGTRLTVL.

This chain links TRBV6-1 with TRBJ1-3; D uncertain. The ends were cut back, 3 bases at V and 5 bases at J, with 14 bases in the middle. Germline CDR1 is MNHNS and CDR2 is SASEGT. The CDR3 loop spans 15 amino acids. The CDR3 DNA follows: TGTGCCAGCAGTGAGTACTGGCTGGGGAGAAACACCATATATTTT. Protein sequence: CASSEYWLGRNTIYF.

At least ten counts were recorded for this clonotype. The CDR3 coding sequence is TGCGCCAGCAGGCAGGAGTACCCTCAGTACTTC. The encoded protein is CASRQEYPQYF. This sequence joins TRBV4-3 and TRBJ2-4; no reliable D call. The CDR3 is 11 residues long. Germline V gene sequence: CDR1 LGHNA, CDR2 YSLEER. Between the trimmed V and J ends, which lost 6 bases and 12 bases, there was a span of 12 bases.

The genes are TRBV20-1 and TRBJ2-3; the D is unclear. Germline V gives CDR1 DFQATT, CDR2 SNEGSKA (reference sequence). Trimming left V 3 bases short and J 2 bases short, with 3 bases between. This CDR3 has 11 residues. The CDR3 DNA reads TGCAGTGCTAGGATCACAGATACGCAGTATTTT. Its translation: CSARITDTQYF.

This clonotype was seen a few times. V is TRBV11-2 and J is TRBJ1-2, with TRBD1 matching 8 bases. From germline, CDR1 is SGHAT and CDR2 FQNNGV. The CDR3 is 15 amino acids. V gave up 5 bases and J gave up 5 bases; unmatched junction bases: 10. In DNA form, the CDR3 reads TGTGCCAGCAGCCTGACCCCGACAGGGGATTATGGCTACACCTTC. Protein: CASSLTPTGDYGYTF.

The CDR3 loop reads CSARDLRIGEKLFF. The CDR3 DNA is TGCAGTGCTAGAGATTTGAGAATTGGTGAAAAACTGTTTTTT. The rearrangement joins TRBV20-1 to TRBJ1-4, with unresolved D. Looked up from germline, CDR1 is DFQATT and CDR2 is SNEGSKA (reference sequence). The CDR3 is made up of 14 amino acids. Trimming stripped 0 bases from V and 7 bases from J, with 12 bases between.

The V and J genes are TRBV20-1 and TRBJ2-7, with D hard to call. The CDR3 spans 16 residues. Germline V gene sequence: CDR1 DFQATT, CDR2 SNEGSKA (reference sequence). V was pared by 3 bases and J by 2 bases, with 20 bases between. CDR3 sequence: CSARMGTAQITYEQYF. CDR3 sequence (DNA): TGCAGTGCTAGGATGGGAACCGCCCAGATCACCTACGAGCAGTACTTC.

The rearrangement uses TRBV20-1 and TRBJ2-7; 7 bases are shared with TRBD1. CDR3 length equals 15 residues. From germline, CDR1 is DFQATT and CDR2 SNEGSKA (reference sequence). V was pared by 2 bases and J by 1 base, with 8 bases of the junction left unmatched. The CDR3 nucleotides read TGCAGTGCTAGACTCCCGGGACAGATTTCCTACGAGCAGTACTTC. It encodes CSARLPGQISYEQYF.

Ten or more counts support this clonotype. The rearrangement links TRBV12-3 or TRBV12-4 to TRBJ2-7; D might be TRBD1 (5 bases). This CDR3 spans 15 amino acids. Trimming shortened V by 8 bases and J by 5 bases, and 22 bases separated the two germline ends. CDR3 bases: TGTGCCAGCCTCCAGGACACTTCGTTCAGGAACGAGCAGTACTTC. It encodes CASLQDTSFRNEQYF.

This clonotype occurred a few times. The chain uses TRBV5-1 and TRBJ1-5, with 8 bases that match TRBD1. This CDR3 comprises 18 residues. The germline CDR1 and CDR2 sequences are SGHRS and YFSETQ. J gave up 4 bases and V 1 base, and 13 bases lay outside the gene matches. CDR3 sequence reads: CASSLMPRQGRRNQPQHF. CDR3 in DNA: TGCGCCAGCAGCTTGATGCCCAGACAGGGGCGAAGGAATCAGCCCCAGCATTTT. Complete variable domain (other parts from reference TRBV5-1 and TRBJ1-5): KAGVTQTPRYLIKTRGQQVTLSCSPISGHRSVSWYQQTPGQGLQFLFEYFSETQRNKGNFPGRFSGRQFSNSRSEMNVSTLELGDSALYLCASSLMPRQGRRNQPQHFGDGTRLSIL.

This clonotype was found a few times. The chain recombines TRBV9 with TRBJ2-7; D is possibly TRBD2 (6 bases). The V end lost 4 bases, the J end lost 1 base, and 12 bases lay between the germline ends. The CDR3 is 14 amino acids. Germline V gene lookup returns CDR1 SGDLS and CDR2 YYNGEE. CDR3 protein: CASSQAGISYEQYF. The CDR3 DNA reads TGTGCCAGCAGCCAGGCGGGAATATCCTACGAGCAGTACTTC. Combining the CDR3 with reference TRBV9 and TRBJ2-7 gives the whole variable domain DSGVTQTPKHLITATGQRVTLRCSPRSGDLSVYWYQQSLDQGLQFLIQYYNGEERAKGNILERFSAQQFPDLHSELNLSSLELGDSALYFCASSQAGISYEQYFGPGTRLTVT.

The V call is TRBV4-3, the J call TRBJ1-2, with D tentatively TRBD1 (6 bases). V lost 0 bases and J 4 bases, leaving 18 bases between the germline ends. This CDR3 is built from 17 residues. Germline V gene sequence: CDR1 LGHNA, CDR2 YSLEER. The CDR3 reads CASSQDRLGGAGYGYTF. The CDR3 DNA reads TGCGCCAGCAGCCAAGATAGGCTCGGGGGCGCTGGCTATGGCTACACCTTC.

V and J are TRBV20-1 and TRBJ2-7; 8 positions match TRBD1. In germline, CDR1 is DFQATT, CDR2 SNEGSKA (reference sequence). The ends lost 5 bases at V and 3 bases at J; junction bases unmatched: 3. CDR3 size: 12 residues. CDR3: CSAPGTGYEQYF. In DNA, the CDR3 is TGCAGTGCTCCCGGGACAGGCTACGAGCAGTACTTC.

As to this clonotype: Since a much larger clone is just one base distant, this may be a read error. In DNA, the CDR3 is TGTGCCAGCAGCGTTAGCGGGAGTAGCGACGAGCAGTACTTC. Protein product: CASSVSGSSDEQYF. The chain couples TRBV9 to TRBJ2-7; 9 bases are shared with TRBD2. Trimming cost V 2 bases and J 5 bases; bases outside gene matches: 5. The CDR3 is 14 residues long. The germline gives CDR1 SGDLS, CDR2 YYNGEE.

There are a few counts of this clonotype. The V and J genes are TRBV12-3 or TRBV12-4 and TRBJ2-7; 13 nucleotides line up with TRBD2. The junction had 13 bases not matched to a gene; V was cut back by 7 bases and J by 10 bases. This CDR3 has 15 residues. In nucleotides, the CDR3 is TGTGCCAGCACCAAGGGACTAGCGGGATTTTTAGGCCAGTACTTC. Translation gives CASTKGLAGFLGQYF.

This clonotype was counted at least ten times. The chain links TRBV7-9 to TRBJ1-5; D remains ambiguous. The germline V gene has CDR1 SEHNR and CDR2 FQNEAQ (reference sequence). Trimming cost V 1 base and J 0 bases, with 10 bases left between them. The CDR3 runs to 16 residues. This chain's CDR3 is CASSLGAVLSNQPQHF. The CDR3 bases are TGTGCCAGCAGCTTAGGCGCAGTTCTTAGCAATCAGCCCCAGCATTTT.

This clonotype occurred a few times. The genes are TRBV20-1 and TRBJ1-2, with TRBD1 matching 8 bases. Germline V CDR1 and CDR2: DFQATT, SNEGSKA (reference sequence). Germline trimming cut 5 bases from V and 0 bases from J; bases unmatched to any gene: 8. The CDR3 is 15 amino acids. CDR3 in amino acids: CSALATGGTNYGYTF. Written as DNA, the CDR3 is TGCAGTGCTTTAGCAACAGGGGGAACTAACTATGGCTACACCTTC.

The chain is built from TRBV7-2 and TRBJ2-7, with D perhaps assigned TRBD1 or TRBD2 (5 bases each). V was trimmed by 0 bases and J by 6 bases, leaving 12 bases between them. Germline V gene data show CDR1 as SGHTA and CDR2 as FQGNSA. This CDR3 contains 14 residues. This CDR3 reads CASSLASQGPEQYF. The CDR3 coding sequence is TGTGCCAGCAGCTTAGCGTCGCAGGGACCCGAGCAGTACTTC.

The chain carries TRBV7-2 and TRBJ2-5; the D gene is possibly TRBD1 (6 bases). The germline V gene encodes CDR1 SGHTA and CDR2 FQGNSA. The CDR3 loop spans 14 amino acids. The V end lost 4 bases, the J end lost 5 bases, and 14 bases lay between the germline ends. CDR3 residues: CASSSQTGLETQYF. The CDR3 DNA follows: TGTGCCAGCAGCTCACAAACAGGGTTGGAGACCCAGTACTTC.

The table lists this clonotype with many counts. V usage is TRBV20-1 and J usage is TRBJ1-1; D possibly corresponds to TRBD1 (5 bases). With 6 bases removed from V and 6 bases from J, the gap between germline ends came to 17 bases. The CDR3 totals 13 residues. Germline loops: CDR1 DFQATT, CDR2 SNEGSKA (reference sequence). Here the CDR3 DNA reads TGCAGTGCCACTGACAGCCTTGGGGCTGAAGCTTTCTTT. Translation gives CSATDSLGAEAFF.

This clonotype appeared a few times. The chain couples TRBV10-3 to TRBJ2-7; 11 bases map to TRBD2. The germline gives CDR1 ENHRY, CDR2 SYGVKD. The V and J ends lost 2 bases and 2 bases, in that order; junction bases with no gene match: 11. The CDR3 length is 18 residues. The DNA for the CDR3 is TGTGCCATCAGTGAGGCTAGCGGGGGGCATGTTTCCCCCTACGAGCAGTACTTC. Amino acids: CAISEASGGHVSPYEQYF.

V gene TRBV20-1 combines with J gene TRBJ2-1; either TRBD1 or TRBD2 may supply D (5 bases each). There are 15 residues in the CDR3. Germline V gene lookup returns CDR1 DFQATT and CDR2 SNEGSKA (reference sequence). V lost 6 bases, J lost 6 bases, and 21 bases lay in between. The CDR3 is CSASGADIHLNEQFF. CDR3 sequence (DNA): TGCAGTGCCAGCGGAGCGGACATCCACCTCAATGAGCAGTTCTTC.

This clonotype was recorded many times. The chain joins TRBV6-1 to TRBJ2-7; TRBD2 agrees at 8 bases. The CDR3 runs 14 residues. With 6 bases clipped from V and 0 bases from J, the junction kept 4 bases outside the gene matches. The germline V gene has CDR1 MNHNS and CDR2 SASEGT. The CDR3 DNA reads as TGTGCCAGCAGCTCGAGCGGGAGCTCCTACGAGCAGTACTTC. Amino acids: CASSSSGSSYEQYF.

The CDR3: CASSYLSGGAADTQYF. The CDR3 DNA reads as TGTGCCAGCAGTTACCTTAGCGGGGGGGCGGCAGATACGCAGTATTTT. The V gene is TRBV6-2 or TRBV6-3, the J gene TRBJ2-3; TRBD2 matches at 11 bases. From germline, CDR1 is MNHEY and CDR2 SVGEGT. With V trimmed by 2 bases and J by 4 bases, 5 bases remained unmatched. This CDR3 spans 16 amino acids.

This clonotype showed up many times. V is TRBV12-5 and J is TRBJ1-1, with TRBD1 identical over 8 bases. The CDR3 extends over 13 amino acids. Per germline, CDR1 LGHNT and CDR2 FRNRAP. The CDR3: CASRGTGNTEAFF. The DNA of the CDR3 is TGTGCCAGTAGGGGGACAGGGAACACTGAAGCTTTCTTT.

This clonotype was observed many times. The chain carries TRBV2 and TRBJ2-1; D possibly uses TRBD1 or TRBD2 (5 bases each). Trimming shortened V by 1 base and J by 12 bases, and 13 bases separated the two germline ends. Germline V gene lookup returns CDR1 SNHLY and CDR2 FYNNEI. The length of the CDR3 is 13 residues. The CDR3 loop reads CASSEERGRRQFF. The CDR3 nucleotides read TGTGCCAGCAGTGAAGAACGGGGCCGGCGGCAGTTCTTC.

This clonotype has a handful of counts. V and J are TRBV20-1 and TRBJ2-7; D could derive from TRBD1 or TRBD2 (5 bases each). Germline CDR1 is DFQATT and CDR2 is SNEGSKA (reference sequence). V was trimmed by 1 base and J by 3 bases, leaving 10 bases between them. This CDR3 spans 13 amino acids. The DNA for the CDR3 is TGCAGTGCTAGAGCCAGGGAGAACTACGAGCAGTACTTC. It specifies CSARARENYEQYF.

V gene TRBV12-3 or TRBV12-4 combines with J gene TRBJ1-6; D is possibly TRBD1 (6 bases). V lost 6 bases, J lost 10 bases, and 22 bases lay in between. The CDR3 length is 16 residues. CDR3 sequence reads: CASSHAGTTRGSPLHF. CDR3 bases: TGTGCCAGCAGCCACGCCGGGACTACTAGGGGGTCACCCCTCCACTTT.